The 27 T cell receptor beta chains given below trace back to one sample, sequenced in a study of sequential checkpoint blockade in melanoma. Method: immunoSEQ multiplex PCR; TCRdb's copy keeps in-frame clones and lacks some. The sample records roughly 13,000 clones, 52% being singletons. Sample treatment: randomized to nivolumab then ipilimumab (arm A) or the reverse (arm B). The material was CD8+ T cells sorted from blood (inferred from file names), obtained from a patient given nivolumab and ipilimumab in sequence. Receptors originate from a human donor with melanoma.

This clone was counted only a few times. Here the CDR3 reads CASSSPWRGPSEETQYF. The CDR3 DNA reads TGTGCCAGCAGCTCCCCTTGGCGGGGGCCCTCCGAAGAGACCCAGTACTTC. The chain carries TRBV7-9 and TRBJ2-5; tentative D call: TRBD2 (7 bases). CDR3 length: 17 residues. Germline V CDR1 and CDR2: SEHNR, FQNEAQ (reference sequence). The germline V and J ends were trimmed by 4 bases and 3 bases, with 21 bases remaining between them. Supplemented by reference TRBV7-9 and TRBJ2-5, the full variable domain reads DTGVSQNPRHKITKRGQNVTFRCDPISEHNRLYWYRQTLGQGPEFLTYFQNEAQLEKSRLLSDRFSAERPKGSFSTLEIQRTEQGDSAMYLCASSSPWRGPSEETQYFGPGTRLLVL.

The V call is TRBV7-9, the J call TRBJ2-1, with 8 nucleotides matching TRBD2. V trimming: 3 bases; J trimming: 8 bases; junction bases outside the gene matches: 6. The CDR3 consists of 14 residues. CDR1 is SEHNR and CDR2 is FQNEAQ in the germline V gene (reference sequence). CDR3 protein: CASSLTGGVHEQFF. The CDR3 coding sequence is TGTGCCAGCAGCTTGACGGGGGGGGTTCATGAGCAGTTCTTC.

CDR3 sequence reads: CASSEGATTEAFF. The DNA for the CDR3 is TGCGCCAGCAGTGAGGGGGCTACCACTGAAGCTTTCTTT. The chain uses TRBV10-2 and TRBJ1-1, with D possibly TRBD1 on 5 matching bases. Trimming left V 2 bases short and J 4 bases short, with 8 bases between. Germline CDR1 reads WSHSY; CDR2 reads SAAADI. The CDR3 totals 13 residues.

The chain combines TRBV30 with TRBJ2-2; tentative D call: TRBD2 (5 bases). The CDR3 spans 15 residues. In germline, CDR1 is GTSNPN, CDR2 SVGIG (reference sequence). V was cut by 0 bases and J by 5 bases, with 13 bases left in between. CDR3 DNA: TGTGCCTGGAGTGTGGGCGTGGGGAGTACCGGGGAGCTGTTTTTT. This encodes CAWSVGVGSTGELFF.

The chain joins TRBV5-1 to TRBJ2-5; no definite D call. This CDR3 comprises 12 residues. With 6 bases removed from V and 0 bases from J, the gap between germline ends came to 6 bases. Germline V gene lookup returns CDR1 SGHRS and CDR2 YFSETQ. CDR3 sequence reads: CASKEYQETQYF. In DNA, the CDR3 is TGCGCCAGCAAGGAGTACCAAGAGACCCAGTACTTC.

This clone was found a few times. This probably arose from a read error, given a far larger clone one base away. Other nucleotide sequences from this sample produce the same CDR3. The CDR3 bases are TGTGCCAGCAGCCTGAGGACAGGGGGGAACACTGAAGCTTTCTTT. It yields the protein CASSLRTGGNTEAFF. The chain joins TRBV5-2 to TRBJ1-1; whether TRBD1, the table's D call, matches the DNA was not checked. TRBV5-2 corresponds to a pseudogene. The CDR3 consists of 15 residues.

The chain recombines TRBV5-5 with TRBJ2-7; 13 nucleotides line up with TRBD2. This CDR3 has 15 residues. V lost 7 bases, J lost 4 bases, and 8 bases stayed unmatched. CDR1 is SGHKS, CDR2 YYEKEE, per germline (reference sequence). The CDR3 sequence: CASGKLAGGLYEQYF. CDR3 DNA sequence: TGTGCCAGCGGTAAACTAGCGGGAGGGCTTTACGAGCAGTACTTC.

V usage is TRBV27 and J usage is TRBJ2-2; 11 bases map to TRBD2. The CDR3 contains 15 residues. Losses at the gene ends were 7 bases for V and 8 bases for J; bases not matched to a gene: 9. Germline values: CDR1 MNHEY, CDR2 SMNVEV (reference sequence). Here the CDR3 DNA reads TGTGCCAGCACTGTCGGGACTAGCGGTTGGGGGGAGCTGTTTTTT. Encoded protein: CASTVGTSGWGELFF.

The chain links TRBV4-2 to TRBJ2-1; D may be TRBD1 (8 bases). V was trimmed by 1 base and J by 8 bases, leaving 12 bases between them. The CDR3 totals 14 residues. Germline assignment: CDR1 LGHNA and CDR2 YNFKEQ. The CDR3 loop reads CASSQVQGGHEQFF. In DNA form, the CDR3 reads TGTGCCAGCAGCCAAGTACAGGGGGGGCATGAGCAGTTCTTC.

The V gene is TRBV12-5, the J gene TRBJ2-7; D is unclear. From germline, CDR1 is LGHNT and CDR2 FRNRAP. This CDR3 is 12 amino acids long. The V end lost 5 bases, the J end lost 5 bases, and 10 bases lay between the germline ends. The CDR3 is CASGPRVNEQYF. Here the CDR3 DNA reads TGTGCTAGTGGTCCTCGGGTTAACGAGCAGTACTTC.

This clone has more than one count but fewer than ten. This chain links TRBV7-6 with TRBJ2-7, with 9 bases that match TRBD1. CDR1 SGHVS and CDR2 FNYEAQ come from the germline V gene. V dropped 4 bases and J dropped 3; count of bases not matched to a gene: 13. CDR3 length: 17 residues. The CDR3, as DNA: TGTGCCAGCAGCTCGTATCCGGACAGGGGAAATTTCTACGAGCAGTACTTC. It translates to CASSSYPDRGNFYEQYF.

This clone was seen a handful of times. This sequence joins TRBV10-2 and TRBJ2-7; D remains ambiguous. Germline V CDR1 and CDR2: WSHSY, SAAADI. With 0 bases removed from V and 0 bases from J, the gap between germline ends came to 15 bases. This CDR3 region has 17 residues. CDR3 bases: TGCGCCAGCAGTGAGTCTCTTGCGTTGCAACGCTCCTACGAGCAGTACTTC. Protein sequence: CASSESLALQRSYEQYF.

There are a few counts of this clone. The CDR3 sequence: CSVVTLAGVTDTQYF. The CDR3 DNA sequence: TGCAGCGTTGTGACGTTAGCGGGGGTCACAGATACGCAGTATTTT. This rearrangement joins TRBV29-1 to TRBJ2-3, with 9 bases lining up with TRBD2. In germline, CDR1 is SQVTM, CDR2 ANQGSEA. With 4 bases clipped from V and 2 bases from J, the junction kept 7 bases outside the gene matches. The length of the CDR3 is 15 residues.

This clone was detected only once. The V call is TRBV6-5, the J call TRBJ2-7; TRBD1 agrees at 8 bases. V was pared by 2 bases and J by 7 bases, with 13 bases of the junction left unmatched. CDR3 length: 16 residues. The V gene's germline CDR1 is MNHEY and CDR2 SVGAGI. The CDR3 sequence is CASSYLPGDRLPEQYF. The CDR3, as DNA: TGTGCCAGCAGTTACCTCCCGGGGGACAGGCTGCCTGAGCAGTACTTC.

A few counts support this clone. The chain has TRBV6-5 and TRBJ2-3, with 7 bases aligning to TRBD2. The CDR3 is 16 residues long. The V and J ends lost 0 bases and 4 bases, in that order; junction bases with no gene match: 7. Germline assignment: CDR1 MNHEY and CDR2 SVGAGI. CDR3 nucleotides: TGTGCCAGCAGTTACTCGGTCGGCGGGAGTTCAGATACGCAGTATTTT. Protein sequence: CASSYSVGGSSDTQYF.

In this sample, this clone turned up a few times. The rearrangement uses TRBV27 and TRBJ2-7; D is ambiguous. CDR1 is MNHEY, CDR2 SMNVEV, per germline (reference sequence). This CDR3 is 14 amino acids long. The germline V and J ends were trimmed by 2 bases and 2 bases, with 10 bases remaining between them. The CDR3 region has the DNA TGTGCCAGCAGTTTAATTGGGCAGACCTACGAGCAGTACTTC. It yields the protein CASSLIGQTYEQYF.

The V gene is TRBV10-2, the J gene TRBJ2-6, with TRBD1 matching over 9 bases. Germline values: CDR1 WSHSY, CDR2 SAAADI. V lost 6 bases, J lost 4 bases, and 4 bases stayed unmatched. The CDR3 length is 15 residues. CDR3 protein: CASRNRGPGANVLTF. Written as DNA, the CDR3 is TGCGCCAGCAGAAACAGGGGGCCCGGGGCCAACGTCCTGACTTTC.

The V call is TRBV23-1, the J call TRBJ2-1, with TRBD1 as a possible D gene (6 bases). TRBV23-1 counts as an open reading frame of uncertain function. This CDR3 has 11 residues. V lost 10 bases, J lost 8 bases, and 12 bases lay in between. The CDR3 sequence is CATVGGDEQFF. The CDR3 bases are TGCGCCACAGTTGGGGGCGATGAGCAGTTCTTC.

The table lists this clone with a few counts. V and J are TRBV6-4 and TRBJ2-3; D is unresolved. Trimming stripped 3 bases from V and 0 bases from J, with 10 bases between. CDR3 size: 15 residues. Looked up from germline, CDR1 is MRHNA and CDR2 is SNTAGT. The CDR3 DNA follows: TGTGCCAGCAGTGAAGGTAGTAGCAGCACAGATACGCAGTATTTT. Its protein is CASSEGSSSTDTQYF.

This clone has a handful of counts. This chain uses TRBV6-6 with TRBJ2-7; TRBD1 matches at 8 bases. With 4 bases clipped from V and 4 bases from J, the junction kept 9 bases outside the gene matches. The CDR3 covers 15 residues. CDR1 and CDR2 from the germline V gene are MNHNY and SVGAGI (reference sequence). This CDR3 is CASSSPGTGDYEQYF. The CDR3 nucleotides are TGTGCCAGCAGTTCCCCCGGGACAGGTGATTACGAGCAGTACTTC.

The genes are TRBV18 and TRBJ2-3, with TRBD2 identical over 9 bases. With V trimmed by 3 bases and J by 4 bases, 11 bases remained unmatched. The CDR3 covers 17 residues. From germline, CDR1 is KGHSH and CDR2 LQKENI. The CDR3: CASSPPGLAVRADTQYF. The DNA for the CDR3 is TGTGCCAGCTCACCTCCGGGACTAGCTGTTCGCGCAGATACGCAGTATTTT. Supplemented by reference TRBV18 and TRBJ2-3, the full variable domain reads NAGVMQNPRHLVRRRGQEARLRCSPMKGHSHVYWYRQLPEEGLKFMVYLQKENIIDESGMPKERFSAEFPKEGPSILRIQQVVRGDSAAYFCASSPPGLAVRADTQYFGPGTRLTVL.

The chain recombines TRBV4-1 with TRBJ1-6; D not resolved. Trimming stripped 1 base from V and 8 bases from J, with 12 bases between. Germline V gene lookup returns CDR1 MGHRA and CDR2 YSYEKL. There are 15 residues in the CDR3. The CDR3 here is CASSQGYGRDSPLHF. The CDR3 nucleotides read TGCGCCAGCAGCCAAGGGTACGGGAGGGATTCACCCCTCCACTTT.

The chain carries TRBV6-1 and TRBJ1-6; 8 bases align to TRBD1. V lost 2 bases and J lost 7; bases outside the gene matches: 7. The CDR3 extends over 16 amino acids. Germline V gene lookup returns CDR1 MNHNS and CDR2 SASEGT. The CDR3 nucleotides are TGTGCCAGCAGTGAACTCCCGACAGGGGAAAATTCACCCCTCCACTTT. It yields the protein CASSELPTGENSPLHF.

The rearrangement joins TRBV5-4 to TRBJ1-1, with D possibly being TRBD1 (6 bases). The ends were cut back, 4 bases at V and 3 bases at J, with 10 bases in the middle. Germline loops: CDR1 SGHNT, CDR2 YYREEE (reference sequence). CDR3 size: 13 residues. CDR3 protein: CASSLGHHTEAFF. DNA of the CDR3: TGTGCCAGCAGCCTGGGACATCACACTGAAGCTTTCTTT.

This chain uses TRBV11-2 with TRBJ1-3; TRBD1 aligns across 10 bases. The CDR3 runs to 15 residues. The V gene's germline CDR1 is SGHAT and CDR2 FQNNGV. Losses at the gene ends were 3 bases for V and 9 bases for J; bases not matched to a gene: 8. The CDR3, as DNA: TGTGCCAGCAGCTTGACAGGGGGCGGATCCAGCACCATATATTTT. Protein sequence: CASSLTGGGSSTIYF.

The chain has TRBV11-2 and TRBJ2-7; TRBD2 is a possible D gene (6 bases). The germline V gene has CDR1 SGHAT and CDR2 FQNNGV. Trimming removed 0 bases from V and 1 base from J, with 19 bases in between. The CDR3 length is 18 residues. In DNA, the CDR3 is TGTGCCAGCAGCTTAGATCGTTTCTATAGCGGTCCTTCCTACGAGCAGTACTTC. It encodes CASSLDRFYSGPSYEQYF.

Only a few counts were recorded for this clone. The chain couples TRBV28 to TRBJ1-4, with 9 bases matching TRBD1. Germline V gives CDR1 MDHEN, CDR2 SYDVKM. Trimming removed 5 bases from V and 8 bases from J; junction bases left unmatched: 9. CDR3 length: 15 residues. The CDR3 is CASSPPRQGGEKLFF. CDR3 nucleotide sequence: TGTGCCAGCAGTCCCCCACGACAGGGGGGAGAAAAACTGTTTTTT.